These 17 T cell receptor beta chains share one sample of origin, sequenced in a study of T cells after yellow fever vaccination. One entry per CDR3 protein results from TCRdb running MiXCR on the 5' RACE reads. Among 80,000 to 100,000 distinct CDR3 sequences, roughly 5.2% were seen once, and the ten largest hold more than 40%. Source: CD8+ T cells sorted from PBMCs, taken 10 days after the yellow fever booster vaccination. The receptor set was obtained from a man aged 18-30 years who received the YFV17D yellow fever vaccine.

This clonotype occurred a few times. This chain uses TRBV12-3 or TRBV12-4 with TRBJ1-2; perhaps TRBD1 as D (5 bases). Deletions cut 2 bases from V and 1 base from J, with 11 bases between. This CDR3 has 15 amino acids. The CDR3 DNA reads TGTGCCAGCAGTTTACGGGGCACTCTTAACTATGGCTACACCTTC. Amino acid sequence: CASSLRGTLNYGYTF.

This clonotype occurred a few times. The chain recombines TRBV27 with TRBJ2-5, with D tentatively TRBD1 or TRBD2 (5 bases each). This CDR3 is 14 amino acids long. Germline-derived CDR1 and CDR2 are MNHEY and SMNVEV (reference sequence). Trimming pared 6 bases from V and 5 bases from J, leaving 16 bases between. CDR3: CASRDFGDGETQYF. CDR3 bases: TGTGCCAGCAGGGACTTTGGGGACGGGGAGACCCAGTACTTC.

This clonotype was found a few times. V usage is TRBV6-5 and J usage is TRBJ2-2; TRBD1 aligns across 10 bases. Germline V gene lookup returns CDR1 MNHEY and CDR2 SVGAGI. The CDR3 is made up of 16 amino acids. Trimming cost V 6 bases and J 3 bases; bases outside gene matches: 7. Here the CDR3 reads CASRITGTGDTGELFF. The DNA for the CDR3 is TGTGCCAGCAGGATAACCGGGACAGGGGACACCGGGGAGCTGTTTTTT.

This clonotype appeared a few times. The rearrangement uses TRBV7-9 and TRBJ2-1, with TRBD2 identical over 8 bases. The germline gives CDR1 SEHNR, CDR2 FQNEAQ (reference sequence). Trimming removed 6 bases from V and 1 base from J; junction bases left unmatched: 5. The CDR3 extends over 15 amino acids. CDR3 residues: CASSQLAGSYNEQFF. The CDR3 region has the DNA TGTGCCAGCAGTCAATTAGCGGGATCCTACAATGAGCAGTTCTTC.

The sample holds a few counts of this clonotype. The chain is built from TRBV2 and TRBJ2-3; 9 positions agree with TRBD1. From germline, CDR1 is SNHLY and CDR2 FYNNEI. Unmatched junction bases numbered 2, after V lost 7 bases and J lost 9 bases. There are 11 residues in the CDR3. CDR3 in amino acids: CASIGQGTQYF. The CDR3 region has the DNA TGTGCCAGCATTGGACAGGGGACGCAGTATTTT.

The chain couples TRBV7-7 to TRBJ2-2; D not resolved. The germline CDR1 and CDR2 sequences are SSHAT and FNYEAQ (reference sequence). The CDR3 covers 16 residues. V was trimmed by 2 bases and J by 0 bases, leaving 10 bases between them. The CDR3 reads CASSLSLGTNTGELFF. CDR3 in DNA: TGTGCCAGCAGCTTAAGTCTGGGAACGAACACCGGGGAGCTGTTTTTT.

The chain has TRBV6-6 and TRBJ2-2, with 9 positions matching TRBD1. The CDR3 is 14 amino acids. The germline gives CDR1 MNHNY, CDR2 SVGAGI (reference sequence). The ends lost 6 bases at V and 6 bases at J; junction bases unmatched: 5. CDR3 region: CASSLRQGAGELFF. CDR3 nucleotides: TGTGCCAGCAGCCTCCGACAGGGGGCCGGGGAGCTGTTTTTT.

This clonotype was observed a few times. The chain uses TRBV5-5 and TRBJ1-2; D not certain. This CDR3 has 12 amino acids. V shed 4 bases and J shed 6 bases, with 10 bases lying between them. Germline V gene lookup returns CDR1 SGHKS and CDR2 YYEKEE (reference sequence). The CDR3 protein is CASSQDSNGYTF. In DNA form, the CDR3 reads TGTGCCAGCAGCCAAGATTCCAATGGCTACACCTTC.

CDR3 sequence: CASSLDRDFAEAFF. As DNA, the CDR3 is TGTGCCAGCAGCTTAGATCGGGATTTTGCTGAAGCTTTCTTT. The V and J genes are TRBV7-9 and TRBJ1-1; D unresolved. This CDR3 spans 14 amino acids. Trimming shortened V by 1 base and J by 6 bases, and 12 bases separated the two germline ends. Germline CDR1 and CDR2: SEHNR and FQNEAQ (reference sequence).

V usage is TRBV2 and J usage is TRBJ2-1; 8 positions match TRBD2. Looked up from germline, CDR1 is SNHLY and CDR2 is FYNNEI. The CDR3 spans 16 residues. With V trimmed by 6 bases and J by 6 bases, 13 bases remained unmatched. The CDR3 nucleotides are TGTGCCAGCAGAGCTCCGAGGACTAGCCCTGGCAATGAGCAGTTCTTC. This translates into CASRAPRTSPGNEQFF.

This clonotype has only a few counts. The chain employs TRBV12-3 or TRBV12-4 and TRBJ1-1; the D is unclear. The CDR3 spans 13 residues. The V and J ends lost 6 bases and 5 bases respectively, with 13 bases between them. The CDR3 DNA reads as TGTGCCAGCAGCCATGGGGTTGGGACTGAAGCTTTCTTT. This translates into CASSHGVGTEAFF.

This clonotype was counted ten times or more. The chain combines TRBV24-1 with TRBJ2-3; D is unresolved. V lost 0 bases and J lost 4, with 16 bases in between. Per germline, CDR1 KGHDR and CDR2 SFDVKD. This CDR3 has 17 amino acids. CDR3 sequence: CATSDLGSGIGADTQYF. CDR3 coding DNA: TGTGCCACCAGTGATTTGGGTTCTGGGATTGGAGCAGATACGCAGTATTTT.

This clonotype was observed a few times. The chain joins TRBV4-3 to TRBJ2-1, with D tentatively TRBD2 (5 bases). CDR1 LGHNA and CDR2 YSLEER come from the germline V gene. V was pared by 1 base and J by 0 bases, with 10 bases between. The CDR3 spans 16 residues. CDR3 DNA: TGCGCCAGCAGCCAAGCACGAGCGGTCTCCTACAATGAGCAGTTCTTC. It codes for CASSQARAVSYNEQFF.

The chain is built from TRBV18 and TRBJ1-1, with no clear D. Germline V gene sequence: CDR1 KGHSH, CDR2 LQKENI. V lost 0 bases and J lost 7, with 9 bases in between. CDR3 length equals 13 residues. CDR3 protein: CASSPPGKREAFF. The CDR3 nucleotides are TGTGCCAGCTCACCACCGGGGAAGCGTGAAGCTTTCTTT. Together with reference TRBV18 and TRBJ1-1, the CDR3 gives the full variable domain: NAGVMQNPRHLVRRRGQEARLRCSPMKGHSHVYWYRQLPEEGLKFMVYLQKENIIDESGMPKERFSAEFPKEGPSILRIQQVVRGDSAAYFCASSPPGKREAFFGQGTRLTVV.

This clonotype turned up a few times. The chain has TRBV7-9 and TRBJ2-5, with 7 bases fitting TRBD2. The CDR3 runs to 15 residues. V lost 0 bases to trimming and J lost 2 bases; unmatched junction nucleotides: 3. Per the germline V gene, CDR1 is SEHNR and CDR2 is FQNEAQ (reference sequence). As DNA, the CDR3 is TGTGCCAGCAGCTTAGCGCGGCGGGGGCAAGAGACCCAGTACTTC. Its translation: CASSLARRGQETQYF.

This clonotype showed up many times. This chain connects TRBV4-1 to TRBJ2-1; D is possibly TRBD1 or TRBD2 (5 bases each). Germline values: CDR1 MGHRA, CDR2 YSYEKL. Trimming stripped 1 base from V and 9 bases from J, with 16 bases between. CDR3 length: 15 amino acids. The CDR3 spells CASSQATGTLGEQFF. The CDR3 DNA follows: TGCGCCAGCAGCCAAGCCACCGGGACCTTGGGTGAGCAGTTCTTC.

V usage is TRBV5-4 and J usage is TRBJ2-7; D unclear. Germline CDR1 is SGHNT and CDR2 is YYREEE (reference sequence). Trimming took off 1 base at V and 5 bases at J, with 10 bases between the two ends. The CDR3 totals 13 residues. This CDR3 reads CASSLRLDDEQYF. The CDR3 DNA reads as TGTGCCAGCAGCTTGAGGTTGGATGACGAGCAGTACTTC.